This TCR beta chain is drawn from a study of T cells expressing NK-cell markers. The CDR3 is 16 residues long. Germline V gene sequence: CDR1 SGHTA, CDR2 FQGTGA. TCRdb reprocessed the 5' RACE reads and stores each CDR3 protein as one record, lacking DNA. This sample carries some 500,000 distinct CDR3 sequences, with roughly 1.4% going to the ten biggest clones. The V and J genes are TRBV7-3 and TRBJ2-1; TCRdb's D call, TRBD2, is unchecked because there is no DNA. Sequenced material: blood T cells: a sorted CD56 or NKG2C T cell subset, CD4+ or CD8+ T cells, or bulk PBMC T cells (not recorded which). The receptor's source is a woman aged 45-59 years in good health. The CDR3 region is CASSLNGPSSLNEQFF.